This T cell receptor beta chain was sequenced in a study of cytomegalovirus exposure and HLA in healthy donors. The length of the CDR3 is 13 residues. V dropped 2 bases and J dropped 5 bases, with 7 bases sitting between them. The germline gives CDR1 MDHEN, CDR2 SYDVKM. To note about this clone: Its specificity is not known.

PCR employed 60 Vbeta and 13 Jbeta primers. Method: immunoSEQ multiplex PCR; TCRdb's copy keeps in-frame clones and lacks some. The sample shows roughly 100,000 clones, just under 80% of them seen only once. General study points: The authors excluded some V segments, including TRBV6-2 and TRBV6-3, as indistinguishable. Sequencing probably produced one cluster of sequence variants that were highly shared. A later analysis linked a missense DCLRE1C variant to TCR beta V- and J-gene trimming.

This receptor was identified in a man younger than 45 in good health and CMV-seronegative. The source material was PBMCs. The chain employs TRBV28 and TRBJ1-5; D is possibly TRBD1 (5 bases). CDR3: CASSLQGDQPQHF. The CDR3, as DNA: TGTGCCAGCAGTTTACAGGGCGATCAGCCCCAGCATTTT.